This TCR beta chain was identified during a study of cytomegalovirus exposure and HLA in healthy donors. The donors comprised healthy bone marrow donors. Findings and caveats of the study: The study carried out a later analysis of TCR beta sequences. It associated 15,000 to 20,000 of them with specific HLA alleles at a false discovery rate of 0.05.

A word on this clone: The antigen is unknown.

PCR was performed using 60 Vbeta and 13 Jbeta primers. Assay used: immunoSEQ multiplex PCR; TCRdb lists only in-frame clones, some missing. Of about 190,000 clones in the sample, roughly three quarters were seen once. The receptor comes from a woman aged 18-35 years in good health and CMV-seronegative. The source material was PBMCs.

This chain's CDR3 is CASSDVAGGRTGELFF. DNA of the CDR3: TGTGCCAGCAGTGACGTGGCGGGAGGGCGGACCGGGGAGCTGTTTTTT. This sequence joins TRBV6-4 and TRBJ2-2; TRBD2 agrees at 9 bases. CDR1 MRHNA and CDR2 SNTAGT come from the germline V gene. This CDR3 has 16 amino acids. After removal of 2 bases from V and 5 bases from J, the junction contained 6 bases not matched to a gene.